The 3 T cell receptor beta chains reported below all come from one sample, sequenced in a study of blood T cell repertoires in COVID-19. TCRdb's table, derived via immunoSEQ multiplex PCR, lists solely in-frame clones and lacks some. The top ten hold about 5.7% of the sample, which has more than 95,000 clones, roughly 82% seen once. Specimen: peripheral blood. The receptor set was obtained from a human donor in a cohort sampled during active COVID-19.

This sequence joins TRBV30 and TRBJ2-2, with 9 bases lining up with TRBD2. Losses at the gene ends were 0 bases for V and 0 bases for J; bases not matched to a gene: 2. The CDR3 has 16 residues. Germline CDR1 GTSNPN, CDR2 SVGIG (reference sequence). DNA of the CDR3: TGTGCCTGGAGTGTTGTAGCGGGAGCGAACACCGGGGAGCTGTTTTTT. Its protein product is CAWSVVAGANTGELFF.

The DNA of the CDR3 is TGTGCCAGCAGTGATCCCACAGGGATCTCCTACGAGCAGTACTTC. This codes for CASSDPTGISYEQYF. V and J are TRBV6-1 and TRBJ2-7, with D maybe TRBD1 (6 bases). Per germline, CDR1 MNHNS and CDR2 SASEGT. V shed 3 bases and J shed 0 bases, with 12 bases lying between them. The CDR3 length is 15 residues.

Written as DNA, the CDR3 is TGTGCCTCTGACAGGGCGCTACTGGACGCCGGGGAGCTGTTTTTT. Translated: CASDRALLDAGELFF. V is TRBV5-5 and J is TRBJ2-2; 7 positions agree with TRBD1. V trimming: 10 bases; J trimming: 6 bases; junction bases outside the gene matches: 15. Germline V gene sequence: CDR1 SGHKS, CDR2 YYEKEE (reference sequence). The CDR3 spans 15 residues. The full variable domain, its missing parts supplied by reference TRBV5-5 and TRBJ2-2, is DAGVTQSPTHLIKTRGQQVTLRCSPISGHKSVSWYQQVLGQGPQFIFQYYEKEERGRGNFPDRFSARQFPNYSSELNVNALLLGDSALYLCASDRALLDAGELFFGEGSRLTVL.